Here is one T cell receptor beta chain with its context. The sample is drawn from a study of human T cells and chemical hapten exposure. This CDR3 has 17 residues. V was cut by 6 bases and J by 1 base, with 16 bases left in between. Described time point: pre-sensitization, week 0. Documented treatment: therapeutic diphenylcyclopropenone sensitization with weekly scalp DPC. Per the study methods: 96,000 or so TCRs per sample was the median, with a range of roughly 23,224 to 690,600. In TCRdb, the RACE reads were re-called with MiXCR into one record per CDR3 protein. TCRdb assigned the V and J calls; the authors' analysis was not used. Found here are 270,000 or so distinct CDR3 sequences, about 7.7% of them singletons; the top ten hold approximately 1.2%.

The chain combines TRBV12-3 or TRBV12-4 with TRBJ1-6, with D perhaps matching TRBD1 (6 bases). The sequenced sample was whole blood, obtained in connection with sensitization to the hapten diphenylcyclopropenone (DPC). The TCR was taken from a man aged 18 to 29 with alopecia areata. Some clones in this sample may be carry-over from other donors' samples. CDR3 DNA sequence: TGTGCCAGCAGGGGGCTTACAGGGAGGTCCTATAATTCACCCCTCCACTTT. Amino acids: CASRGLTGRSYNSPLHF.